This T cell receptor (beta chain) was profiled in a study of shared clonotypes between healthy human individuals. The study's findings and limits: Read depth was anticipated to influence clonotype sharing among donors.

Germline V gene sequence: CDR1 SGDLS, CDR2 YYNGEE. This CDR3 region has 14 residues. V dropped 4 bases and J dropped 10 bases, with 15 bases sitting between them. A word on this clone: Its cognate antigen is unknown.

Samples left unsorted employed about 100 million PBMCs for genomic DNA. Assay runs were performed at deep level. Here immunoSEQ multiplex PCR was the method, and the copy in TCRdb shows in-frame clones only, minus some. The table includes 400,000 to 600,000 clones, 79% detected once. V usage is TRBV9 and J usage is TRBJ1-6; D gene ambiguous. This clonotype was obtained from a middle-aged woman in good health. Some clones in this sample may be carry-over from other donors' samples. Sequencing was performed on PBMCs. This CDR3 reads CASSPQGQKSPLHF. CDR3 bases: TGTGCCAGCAGCCCTCAAGGGCAGAAATCACCCCTCCACTTT.